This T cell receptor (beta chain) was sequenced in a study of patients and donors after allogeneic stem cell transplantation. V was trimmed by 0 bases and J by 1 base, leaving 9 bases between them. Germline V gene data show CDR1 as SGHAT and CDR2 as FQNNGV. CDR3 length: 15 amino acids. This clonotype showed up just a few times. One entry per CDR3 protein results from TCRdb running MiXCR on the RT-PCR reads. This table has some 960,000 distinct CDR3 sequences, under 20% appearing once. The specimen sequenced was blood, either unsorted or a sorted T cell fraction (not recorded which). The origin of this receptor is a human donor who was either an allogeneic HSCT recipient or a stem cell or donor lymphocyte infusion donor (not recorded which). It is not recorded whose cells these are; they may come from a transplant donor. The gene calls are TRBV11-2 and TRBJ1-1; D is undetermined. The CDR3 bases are TGTGCCAGCAGCTTAGAGGGTCGGGGGAACACTGAAGCTTTCTTT. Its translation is CASSLEGRGNTEAFF. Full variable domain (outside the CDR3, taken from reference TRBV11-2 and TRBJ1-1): EAGVAQSPRYKIIEKRQSVAFWCNPISGHATLYWYQQILGQGPKLLIQFQNNGVVDDSQLPKDRFSAERLKGVDSTLKIQPAKLEDSAVYLCASSLEGRGNTEAFFGQGTRLTVV.